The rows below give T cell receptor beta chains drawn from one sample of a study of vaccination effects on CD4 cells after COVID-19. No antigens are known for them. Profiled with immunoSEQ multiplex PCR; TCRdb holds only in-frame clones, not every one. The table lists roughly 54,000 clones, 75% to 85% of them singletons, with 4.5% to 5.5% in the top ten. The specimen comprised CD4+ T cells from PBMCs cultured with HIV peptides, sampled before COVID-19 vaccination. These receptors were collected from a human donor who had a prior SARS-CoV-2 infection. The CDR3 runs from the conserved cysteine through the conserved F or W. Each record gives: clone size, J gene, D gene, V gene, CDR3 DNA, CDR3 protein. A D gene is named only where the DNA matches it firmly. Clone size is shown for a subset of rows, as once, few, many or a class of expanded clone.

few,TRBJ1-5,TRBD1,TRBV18,TGTGCCAGCTCACCCTATTCTGAGGGGGCAGGGGGCAATCAGCCCCAGCATTTT,CASSPYSEGAGGNQPQHF
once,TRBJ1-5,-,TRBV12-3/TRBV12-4,TGTGCCAGCTCTCCAGGGAGGAATCAGCCCCAGCATTTT,CASSPGRNQPQHF
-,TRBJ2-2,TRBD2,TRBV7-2,TGTGCCAGCCGGCGACTAGCGGGGAACACCGGGGAGCTGTTTTTT,CASRRLAGNTGELFF
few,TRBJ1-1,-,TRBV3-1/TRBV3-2,TGTGCCAGCAGCCAAGAATTAGGGAGGAGAGCTTTCTTT,CASSQELGRRAFF
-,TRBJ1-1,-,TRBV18,TGTGCCAGCTCACCGGCGGTTTCAGGGAGTTCCACTGAAGCTTTCTTT,CASSPAVSGSSTEAFF
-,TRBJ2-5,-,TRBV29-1,TGCAGCGTTTGTGGACAGATCCAAGAGACCCAGTACTTC,CSVCGQIQETQYF
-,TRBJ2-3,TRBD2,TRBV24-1,TGTGCCACCTCTAAGGTAGCGGGGGGTGATACGCAGTATTTT,CATSKVAGGDTQYF
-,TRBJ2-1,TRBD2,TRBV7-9,TGTGCCAGCAGCTTAGCGGTAGCGGGGGGCCAGCAGTTCTTC,CASSLAVAGGQQFF
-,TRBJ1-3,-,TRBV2,TGTGCCAGCAGTTACATGACTGGAAACACCATATATTTT,CASSYMTGNTIYF
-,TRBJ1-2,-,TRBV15,TGTGCCACCAGCAGAGAGCGGGGAAGCGGCTACACCTTC,CATSRERGSGYTF
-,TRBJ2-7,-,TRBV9,TGTGCCAGCAGCGTAGGGGCCGGACAGCCCACCTACGAGCAGTACTTC,CASSVGAGQPTYEQYF
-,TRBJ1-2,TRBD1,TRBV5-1,TGCGCCAGCAGCAAGGACGGGACAGGGGGCTATGGCTACACCTTC,CASSKDGTGGYGYTF
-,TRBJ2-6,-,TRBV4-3,TGCGCCAGCAGCCAAGTTTGGTGGGATTCCAACGTCCTGACTTTC,CASSQVWWDSNVLTF
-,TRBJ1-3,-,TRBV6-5,TGTGCCAGCAGTTACTCCGCAGGGGATGGAAACACCATATATTTT,CASSYSAGDGNTIYF
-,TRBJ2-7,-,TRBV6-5,TGTGCCAGCAGCTCCATCTCGAGCTCCTACGAGCAGTACTTC,CASSSISSSYEQYF
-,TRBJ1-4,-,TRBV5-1,TGCGCCAGCAGCTTGGATGGGGCTCGGTACGAAAAACTGTTTTTT,CASSLDGARYEKLFF
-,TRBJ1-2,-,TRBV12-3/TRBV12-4,TGTGCCAGCAGTGAGGGGGGGTATGGCTACACCTTC,CASSEGGYGYTF
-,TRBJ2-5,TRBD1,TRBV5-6,TGTGCCAGCAGCCTTACAGGGGTTCAAGAGACCCAGTACTTC,CASSLTGVQETQYF
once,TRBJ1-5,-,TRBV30,TGTGCCTGGAGTATGGGGGGGGGCAATCAGCCCCAGCATTTT,CAWSMGGGNQPQHF
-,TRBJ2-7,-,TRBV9,TGTGCCAGCAGCGTAGATTTGGGGTCCAGGTACGAGCAGTACTTC,CASSVDLGSRYEQYF
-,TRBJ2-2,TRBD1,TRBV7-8,TGTGCCAGCAGCACGGACAGGGTCTTTGCCACCGGGGAGCTGTTTTTT,CASSTDRVFATGELFF
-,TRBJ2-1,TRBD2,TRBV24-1,TGTGCCACCAGTGCCTATGGGAGGGCTTGGGATGAGCAGTTCTTC,CATSAYGRAWDEQFF
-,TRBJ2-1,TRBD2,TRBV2,TGTGCCAGCGGTAATGGCGGGAGCCCCAATGAGCAGTTCTTC,CASGNGGSPNEQFF
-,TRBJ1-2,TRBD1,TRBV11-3,TGTGCCAGCAGCTTAGAGCGACAGGGGATAAACTATGGCTACACCTTC,CASSLERQGINYGYTF
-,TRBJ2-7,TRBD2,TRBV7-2,TGTGCCAGCAGCTACACCGGGACTAGCGGTTCCTACGAGCAGTACTTC,CASSYTGTSGSYEQYF
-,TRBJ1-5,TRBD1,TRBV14,TGTGCCAGCAGCCAAGATCGATCCGAGACAGGGATCAATCAGCCCCAGCATTTT,CASSQDRSETGINQPQHF
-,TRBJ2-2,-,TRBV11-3,TGTGCCAGCACCCCGGCAGGACAGAAAAACACCGGGGAGCTGTTTTTT,CASTPAGQKNTGELFF
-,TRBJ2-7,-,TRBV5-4,TGTGCCAGCAGCTTGGCCCCTAGCATCTCCTACGAGCAGTACTTC,CASSLAPSISYEQYF
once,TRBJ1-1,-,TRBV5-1,TGCGCCAGCAGCTTGGTGGCAGGGGCGACGAACACTGAAGCTTTCTTT,CASSLVAGATNTEAFF
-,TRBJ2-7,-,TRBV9,TGTGCCAGCAGCCCCCGTGTCAGGGACGACGAGCAGTACTTC,CASSPRVRDDEQYF
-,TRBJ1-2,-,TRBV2,TGTGCCAGCAGTGAAGGCCAGGGGCAGGTTGGCTACACCTTC,CASSEGQGQVGYTF
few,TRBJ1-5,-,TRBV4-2,TGTGCCAGCAGCCCGAATCCATCAACAGGGAACAATCAGCCCCAGCATTTT,CASSPNPSTGNNQPQHF
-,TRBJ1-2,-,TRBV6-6,TGTGCCAGCAGCGGCAGGGTATCGGATGGCTACACCTTC,CASSGRVSDGYTF
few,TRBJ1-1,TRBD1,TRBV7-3,TGTGCCAGCAGCACTACAGGGGGCCGGGTAGCTTTCTTT,CASSTTGGRVAFF
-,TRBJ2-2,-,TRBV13,TGTGCCAGCAGCCCCCGACCCACCGGGGAGCTGTTTTTT,CASSPRPTGELFF
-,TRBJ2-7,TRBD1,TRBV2,TGTGCCAGCGGTAGGACAGGGGAACGGGACGAGCAGTACTTC,CASGRTGERDEQYF
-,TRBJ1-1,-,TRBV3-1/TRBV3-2,TGTGCCAGCAGCCAAGATTACGTGAACACTGAAGCTTTCTTT,CASSQDYVNTEAFF
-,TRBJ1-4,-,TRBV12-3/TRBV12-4,TGTGCCAGCAGTTTTCAATCGTGGGAAAAACTGTTTTTT,CASSFQSWEKLFF
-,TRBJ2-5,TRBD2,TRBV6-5,TGTGCCAGCGCATCAGCTAGCGGGAGGCAAGAGACCCAGTACTTC,CASASASGRQETQYF
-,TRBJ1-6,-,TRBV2,TGTGCCAGCAGAGAGTCGGACACCTCAAATTCACCCCTCCACTTT,CASRESDTSNSPLHF
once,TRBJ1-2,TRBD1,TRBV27,TGTGCCAGCAGTTCTAGGACAGGCTATGGCTACACCTTC,CASSSRTGYGYTF
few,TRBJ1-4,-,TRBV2,TGTGCCAGCAGGAGGGACGGAAGTAATGAAAAACTGTTTTTT,CASRRDGSNEKLFF
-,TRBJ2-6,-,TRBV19,TGTGCCAGTAGTTCGTGGGGGGCAGGGCGCTCTGGGGCCAACGTCCTGACTTTC,CASSSWGAGRSGANVLTF
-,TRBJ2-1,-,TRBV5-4,TGTGCCAGCAGCCCTCCGGCTAGCTCCAGACTTGAGCAGTTCTTC,CASSPPASSRLEQFF
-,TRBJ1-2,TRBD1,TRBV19,TGTGCCAGTAGTGACCAGACAGGGGACTATGGCTACACCTTC,CASSDQTGDYGYTF
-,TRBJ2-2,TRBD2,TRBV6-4,TGTGCCAGCAGTGACGGACTAGCGGGATCCGGGGAGCTGTTTTTT,CASSDGLAGSGELFF
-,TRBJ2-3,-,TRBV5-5,TGTGCCAGCAGCTTTGCGGGTATGGATACGCAGTATTTT,CASSFAGMDTQYF
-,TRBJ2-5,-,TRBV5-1,TGCGCCAGCAGCTTGATGACAGACCAAGAGACCCAGTACTTC,CASSLMTDQETQYF
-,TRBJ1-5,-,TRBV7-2,TGTGCCAGCAGCTTAACAGGAGAGCAGCCCCAGCATTTT,CASSLTGEQPQHF
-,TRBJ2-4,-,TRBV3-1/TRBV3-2,TGTGCCAGCAGCCACGGTAGCGGCAAAAACATTCAGTACTTC,CASSHGSGKNIQYF
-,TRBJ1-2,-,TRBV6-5,TGTGCCAGCAGTCTTTTCCCCTATGGCTACACCTTC,CASSLFPYGYTF
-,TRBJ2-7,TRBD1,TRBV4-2,TGTGCCAGCAGCCAAGTCATAACGGGACAGGGGGCCCACGAGCAGTACTTC,CASSQVITGQGAHEQYF
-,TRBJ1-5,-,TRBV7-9,TGTGCCGTGAGGGGCCAGCCCCAGCATTTT,CAVRGQPQHF
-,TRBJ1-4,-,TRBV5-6,TGTGCCAGCAGCTTGGAGGGAGGAAAAGGTGAAAAACTGTTTTTT,CASSLEGGKGEKLFF